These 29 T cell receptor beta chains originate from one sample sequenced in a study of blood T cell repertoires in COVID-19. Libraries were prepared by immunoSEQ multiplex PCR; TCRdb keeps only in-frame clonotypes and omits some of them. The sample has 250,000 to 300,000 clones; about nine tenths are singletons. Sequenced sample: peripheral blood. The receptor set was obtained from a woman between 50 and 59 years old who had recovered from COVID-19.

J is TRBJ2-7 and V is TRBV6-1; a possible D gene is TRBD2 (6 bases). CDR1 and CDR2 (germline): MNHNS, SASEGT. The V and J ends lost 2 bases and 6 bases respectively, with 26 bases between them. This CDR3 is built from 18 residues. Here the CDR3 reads CASSEWSPGASMGVEQYF. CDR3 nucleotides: TGTGCCAGCAGTGAATGGTCCCCGGGAGCCTCAATGGGCGTCGAGCAGTACTTC.

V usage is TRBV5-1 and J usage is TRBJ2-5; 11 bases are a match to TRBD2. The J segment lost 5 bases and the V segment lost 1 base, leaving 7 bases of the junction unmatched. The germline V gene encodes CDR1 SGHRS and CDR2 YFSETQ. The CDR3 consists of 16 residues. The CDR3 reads CASSLFSGGAGETQYF. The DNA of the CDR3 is TGCGCCAGCAGCTTGTTTAGCGGGGGGGCCGGGGAGACCCAGTACTTC.

The CDR3 sequence is CASSFTGSGFPNYGYTF. The CDR3 DNA reads as TGTGCCAGCAGCTTCACAGGGTCGGGATTTCCTAACTATGGCTACACCTTC. The chain carries TRBV7-2 and TRBJ1-2, with D perhaps TRBD1 (6 bases). CDR1 is SGHTA and CDR2 is FQGNSA in the germline V gene. V was clipped by 3 bases and J by 0 bases, with 17 bases between them. The CDR3 sequence is 17 residues long.

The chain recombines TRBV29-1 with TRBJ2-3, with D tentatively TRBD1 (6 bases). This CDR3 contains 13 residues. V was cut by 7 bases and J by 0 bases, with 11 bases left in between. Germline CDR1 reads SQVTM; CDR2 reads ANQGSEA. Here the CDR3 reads CSGHGTSTDTQYF. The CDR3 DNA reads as TGCAGCGGCCACGGGACAAGCACAGATACGCAGTATTTT.

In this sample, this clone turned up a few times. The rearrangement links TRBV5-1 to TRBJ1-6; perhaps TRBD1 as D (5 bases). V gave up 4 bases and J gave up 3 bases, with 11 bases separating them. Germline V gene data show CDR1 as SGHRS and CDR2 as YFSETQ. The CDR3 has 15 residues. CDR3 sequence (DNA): TGCGCCAGCAGCCCCTCAGGGTTCTATAATTCACCCCTCCACTTT. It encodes CASSPSGFYNSPLHF.

The CDR3 nucleotides read TGTGCCAGCAGCTCCGTAGGCACAGGGGGAGGAAACACCATATATTTT. It codes for CASSSVGTGGGNTIYF. This chain connects TRBV7-2 to TRBJ1-3; 8 bases fit TRBD1. CDR1 SGHTA and CDR2 FQGNSA come from the germline V gene. Trimming at V came to 4 bases and at J to 4 bases, leaving 9 bases not matched to a gene. The CDR3 runs 16 residues. Full variable domain (outside the CDR3, taken from reference TRBV7-2 and TRBJ1-3): GAGVSQSPSNKVTEKGKDVELRCDPISGHTALYWYRQSLGQGLEFLIYFQGNSAPDKSGLPSDRFSAERTGGSVSTLTIQRTQQEDSAVYLCASSSVGTGGGNTIYFGEGSWLTVV.

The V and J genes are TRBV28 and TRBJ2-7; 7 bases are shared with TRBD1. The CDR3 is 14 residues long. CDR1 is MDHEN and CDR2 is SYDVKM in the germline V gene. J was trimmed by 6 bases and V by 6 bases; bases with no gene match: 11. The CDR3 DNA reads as TGTGCCAGCAGGATCCGACAGGGACCCCGCGAGCAGTACTTC. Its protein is CASRIRQGPREQYF.

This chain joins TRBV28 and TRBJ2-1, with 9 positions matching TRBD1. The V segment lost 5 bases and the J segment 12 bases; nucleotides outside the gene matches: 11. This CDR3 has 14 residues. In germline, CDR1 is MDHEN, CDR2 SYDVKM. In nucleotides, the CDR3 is TGTGCCAGCAGTCCCGGGACAGGGAGTGTTGGGCAGTTCTTC. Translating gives CASSPGTGSVGQFF.

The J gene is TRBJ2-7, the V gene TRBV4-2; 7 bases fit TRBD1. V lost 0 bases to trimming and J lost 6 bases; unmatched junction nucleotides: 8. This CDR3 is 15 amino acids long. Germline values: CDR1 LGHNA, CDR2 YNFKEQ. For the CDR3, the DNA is TGTGCCAGCAGCCAAGATCTAGGGGACAGTACCGAGCAGTACTTC. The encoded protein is CASSQDLGDSTEQYF.

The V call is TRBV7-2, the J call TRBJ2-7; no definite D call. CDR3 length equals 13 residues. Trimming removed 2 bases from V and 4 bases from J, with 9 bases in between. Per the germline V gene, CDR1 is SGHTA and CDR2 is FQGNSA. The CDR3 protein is CASSLFNGYEQYF. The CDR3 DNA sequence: TGTGCCAGCAGCTTATTTAACGGTTACGAGCAGTACTTC.

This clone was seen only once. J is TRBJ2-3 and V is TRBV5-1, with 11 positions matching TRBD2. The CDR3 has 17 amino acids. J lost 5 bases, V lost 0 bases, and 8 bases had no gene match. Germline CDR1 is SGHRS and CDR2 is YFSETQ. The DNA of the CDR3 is TGCGCCAGCAGCTTGGCCATCCTAGCGGGAGGTGAAGATACGCAGTATTTT. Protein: CASSLAILAGGEDTQYF.

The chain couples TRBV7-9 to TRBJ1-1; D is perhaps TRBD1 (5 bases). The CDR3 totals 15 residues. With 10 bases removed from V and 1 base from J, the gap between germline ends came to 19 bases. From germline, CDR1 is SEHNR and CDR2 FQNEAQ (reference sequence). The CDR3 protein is CATLTTGGPNTEAFF. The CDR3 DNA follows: TGTGCCACCCTAACCACCGGGGGACCGAACACTGAAGCTTTCTTT.

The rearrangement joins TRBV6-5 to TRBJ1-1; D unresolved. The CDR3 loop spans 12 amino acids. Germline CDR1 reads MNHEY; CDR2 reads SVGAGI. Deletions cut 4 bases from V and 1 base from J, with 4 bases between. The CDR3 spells CASSSRNTEAFF. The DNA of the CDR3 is TGTGCCAGCAGTTCTCGGAACACTGAAGCTTTCTTT.

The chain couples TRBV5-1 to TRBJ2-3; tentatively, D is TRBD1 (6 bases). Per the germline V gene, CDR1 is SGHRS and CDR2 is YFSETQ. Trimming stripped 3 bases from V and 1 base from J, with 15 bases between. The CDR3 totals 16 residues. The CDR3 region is CASSWQGTSGTDTQYF. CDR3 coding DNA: TGCGCCAGCAGCTGGCAGGGGACGTCCGGCACAGATACGCAGTATTTT.

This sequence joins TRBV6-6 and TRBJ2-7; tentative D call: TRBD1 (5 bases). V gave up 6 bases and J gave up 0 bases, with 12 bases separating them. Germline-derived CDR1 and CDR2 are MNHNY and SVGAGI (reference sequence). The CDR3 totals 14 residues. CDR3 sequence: CASSIYRSSYEQYF. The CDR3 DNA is TGTGCCAGCAGCATCTACAGGAGCTCCTACGAGCAGTACTTC.

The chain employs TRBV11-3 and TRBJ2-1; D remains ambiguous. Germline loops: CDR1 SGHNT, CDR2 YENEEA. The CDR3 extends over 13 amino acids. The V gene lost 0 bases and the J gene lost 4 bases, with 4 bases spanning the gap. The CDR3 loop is CASSLDGYNEQFF. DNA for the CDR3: TGTGCCAGCAGCTTAGACGGGTACAATGAGCAGTTCTTC.

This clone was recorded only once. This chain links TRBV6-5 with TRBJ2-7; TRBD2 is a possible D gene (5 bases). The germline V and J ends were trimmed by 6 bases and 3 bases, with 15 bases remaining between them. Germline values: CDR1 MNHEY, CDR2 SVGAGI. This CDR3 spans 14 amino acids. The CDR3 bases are TGTGCCAGCAGCCTAAGCGGCCGGAACTACGAGCAGTACTTC. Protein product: CASSLSGRNYEQYF.

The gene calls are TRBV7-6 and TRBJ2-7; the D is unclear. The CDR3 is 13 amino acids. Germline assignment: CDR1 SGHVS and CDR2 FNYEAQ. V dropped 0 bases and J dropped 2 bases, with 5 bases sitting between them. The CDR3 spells CASSLASAYEQYF. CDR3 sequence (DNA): TGTGCCAGCAGCTTAGCGAGCGCCTACGAGCAGTACTTC.

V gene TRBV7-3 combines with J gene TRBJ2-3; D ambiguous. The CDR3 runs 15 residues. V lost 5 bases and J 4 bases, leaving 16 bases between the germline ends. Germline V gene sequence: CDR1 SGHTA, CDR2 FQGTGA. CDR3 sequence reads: CASSESPRMADTQYF. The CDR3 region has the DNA TGTGCCAGCAGCGAAAGCCCGCGGATGGCAGATACGCAGTATTTT.

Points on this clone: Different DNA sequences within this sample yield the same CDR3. CDR3 bases: TGCGCCAGCAGCTTGGGACAGGGGAGGGACTATGGCTACACCTTC. Translating it yields CASSLGQGRDYGYTF. The J gene is TRBJ1-2, the V gene TRBV5-1, with TRBD1 matching over 8 bases. Germline values: CDR1 SGHRS, CDR2 YFSETQ. The V and J ends lost 0 bases and 3 bases, in that order; junction bases with no gene match: 4. The CDR3 runs 15 residues.

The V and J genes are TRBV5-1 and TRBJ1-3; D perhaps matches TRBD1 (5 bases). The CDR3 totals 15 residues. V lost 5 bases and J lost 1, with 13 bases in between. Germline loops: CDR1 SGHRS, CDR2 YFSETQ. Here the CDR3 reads CASSPSGRSGNTIYF. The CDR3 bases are TGCGCCAGCAGTCCGTCAGGGAGGTCTGGAAACACCATATATTTT.

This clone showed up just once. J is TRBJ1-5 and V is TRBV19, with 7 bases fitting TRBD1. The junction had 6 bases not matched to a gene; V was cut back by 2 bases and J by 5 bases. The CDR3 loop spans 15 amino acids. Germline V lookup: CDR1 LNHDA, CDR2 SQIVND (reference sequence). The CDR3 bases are TGTGCCAGTAGTATATTCGCCACAGGGGATCAGCCCCAGCATTTT. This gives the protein CASSIFATGDQPQHF.

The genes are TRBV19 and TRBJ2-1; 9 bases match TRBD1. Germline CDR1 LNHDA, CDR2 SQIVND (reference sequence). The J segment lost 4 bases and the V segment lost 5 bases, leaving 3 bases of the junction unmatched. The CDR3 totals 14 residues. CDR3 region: CASSYRGLYNEQFF. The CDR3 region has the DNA TGTGCCAGTAGTTACAGGGGGCTATACAATGAGCAGTTCTTC.

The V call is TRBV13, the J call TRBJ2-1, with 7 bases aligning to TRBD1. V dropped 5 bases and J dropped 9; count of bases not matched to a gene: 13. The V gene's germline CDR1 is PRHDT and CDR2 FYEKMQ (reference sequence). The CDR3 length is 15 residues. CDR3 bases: TGTGCCAGCAGCCTTAGAGCCAGGGGGACAGCTGAGCAGTTCTTC. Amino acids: CASSLRARGTAEQFF.

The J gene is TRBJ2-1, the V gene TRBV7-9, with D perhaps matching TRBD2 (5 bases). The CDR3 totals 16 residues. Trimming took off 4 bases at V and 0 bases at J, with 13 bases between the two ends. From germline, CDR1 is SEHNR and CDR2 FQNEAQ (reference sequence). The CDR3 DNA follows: TGTGCCAGCAGCTCATTCCAGCGGAGCTCCTACAATGAGCAGTTCTTC. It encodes CASSSFQRSSYNEQFF.

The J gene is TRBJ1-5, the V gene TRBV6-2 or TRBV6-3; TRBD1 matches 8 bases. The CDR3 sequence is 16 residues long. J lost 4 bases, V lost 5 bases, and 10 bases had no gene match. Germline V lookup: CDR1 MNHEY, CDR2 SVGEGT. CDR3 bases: TGTGCCAGCAGTACACCTACAGGGGGTAGTAATCAGCCCCAGCATTTT. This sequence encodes CASSTPTGGSNQPQHF.

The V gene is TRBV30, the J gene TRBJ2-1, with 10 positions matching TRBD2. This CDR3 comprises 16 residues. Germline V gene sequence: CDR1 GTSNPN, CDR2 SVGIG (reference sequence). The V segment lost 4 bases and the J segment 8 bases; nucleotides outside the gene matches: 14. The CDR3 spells CAWTLTRAGGIDEQFF. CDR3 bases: TGTGCCTGGACTCTTACTAGAGCGGGAGGGATCGATGAGCAGTTCTTC.

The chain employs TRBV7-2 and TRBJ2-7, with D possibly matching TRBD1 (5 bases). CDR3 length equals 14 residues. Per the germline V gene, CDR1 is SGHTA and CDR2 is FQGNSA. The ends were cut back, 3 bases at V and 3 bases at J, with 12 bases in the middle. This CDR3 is CASSFTQAIYEQYF. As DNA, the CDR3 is TGTGCCAGCAGCTTTACACAGGCAATCTACGAGCAGTACTTC.

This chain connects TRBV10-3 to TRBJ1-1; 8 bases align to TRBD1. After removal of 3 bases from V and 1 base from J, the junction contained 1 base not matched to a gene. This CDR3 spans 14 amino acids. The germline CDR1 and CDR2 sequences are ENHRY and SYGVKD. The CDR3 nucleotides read TGTGCCATCAGTGATGGACAGGGGAACACTGAAGCTTTCTTT. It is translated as CAISDGQGNTEAFF.